This TCR beta chain is from a study of cytomegalovirus exposure and HLA in healthy donors. Study-wide background: Among the roughly 400 genotyped donors, just over 80% were placed in the Caucasian-associated ancestry cluster. Study-wide results and limits: An analysis that was carried out later associated 15,000 to 20,000 TCR beta sequences with HLA alleles at 0.05 false discovery rate.

PCR used 60 Vbeta primers and 13 Jbeta primers. Source study methods: There were 80 million or so unique TCR beta chains by a later count, and some 10 million of them were shared. Assay: immunoSEQ multiplex PCR; the TCRdb copy retains only in-frame clones and omits some. Clonal size and the V and J genes are those of that table, whereas D and trimming came from the DNA. The table records approximately 76,000 clones, 79% of them present only once. This clone was detected only once. Its antigen is not known. The clonotype originates from a man between 25 and 39 years old in good health and CMV-seronegative. What was sequenced was PBMCs.

The CDR3 is CSVEDPAISSYEQYF. CDR3 nucleotide sequence: TGCAGCGTTGAAGATCCAGCGATAAGCTCCTACGAGCAGTACTTC. The chain combines TRBV29-1 with TRBJ2-7; D not certain. The CDR3 covers 15 residues. The V gene's germline CDR1 is SQVTM and CDR2 ANQGSEA. The germline V and J ends were trimmed by 0 bases and 0 bases, with 12 bases remaining between them.